The 19 T cell receptor beta chains reported below all come from one sample, sequenced in a study of beta chain features in type 1 diabetes. The study, taken as a whole, reports: TCRB CDR3s from Type 1 diabetes patients were moderately but significantly shorter in all four CD4+ subsets.

Antigens of these TCRs are unknown. TCRB transcripts that were expressed got sequenced, as all of the isolated RNA had been reverse transcribed. Libraries were prepared by immunoSEQ multiplex PCR; TCRdb keeps only in-frame clonotypes and omits some of them. The profile covers under 50,000 clones, with roughly 68% appearing a single time and about 2% taken by the ten largest. Sequencing used Tregs from blood. Receptors were obtained from a woman aged 18-29 years with type 1 diabetes.

The chain couples TRBV25-1 to TRBJ2-3; 7 positions agree with TRBD1. This CDR3 is 13 amino acids long. The germline V gene encodes CDR1 MGHDK and CDR2 SYGVNS. V was pared by 6 bases and J by 9 bases, with 9 bases of the junction left unmatched. The CDR3 here is CASSVNDRDTQYF. Here the CDR3 DNA reads TGTGCCAGCAGCGTAAACGACAGGGACACGCAGTATTTT. The full variable domain, completed using reference TRBV25-1 and TRBJ2-3, is EADIYQTPRYLVIGTGKKITLECSQTMGHDKMYWYQQDPGMELHLIHYSYGVNSTEKGDLSSESTVSRIRTEHFPLTLESARPSHTSQYLCASSVNDRDTQYFGPGTRLTVL.

V gene TRBV7-3 combines with J gene TRBJ1-6; 8 nucleotides agree with TRBD1. The CDR3 sequence is 18 residues long. Germline V gene sequence: CDR1 SGHTA, CDR2 FQGTGA. The junction had 18 bases not matched to a gene; V was cut back by 0 bases and J by 14 bases. CDR3 sequence reads: CASSLTGQGPILRPSLHF. The CDR3 coding sequence is TGTGCCAGCAGCTTAACAGGACAGGGACCCATCCTCCGGCCATCCCTCCACTTT.

The gene calls are TRBV5-8 and TRBJ2-5, with 7 positions matching TRBD2. Germline CDR1 SGHTS, CDR2 YDEGEE. With 4 bases clipped from V and 0 bases from J, the junction kept 12 bases outside the gene matches. The CDR3 runs to 17 residues. The CDR3 bases are TGTGCCAGCAGCCCAGGGAGGGGCAGGGCCAACCAAGAGACCCAGTACTTC. Translating it yields CASSPGRGRANQETQYF.

The chain is built from TRBV27 and TRBJ1-1; possible D gene TRBD1, 6 bases. The germline gives CDR1 MNHEY, CDR2 SMNVEV (reference sequence). This CDR3 has 15 residues. V lost 5 bases and J 4 bases, leaving 17 bases between the germline ends. This CDR3 is CASSGFQGKATEAFF. The CDR3 DNA reads TGTGCCAGCAGTGGCTTCCAGGGGAAGGCCACTGAAGCTTTCTTT.

The rearrangement uses TRBV29-1 and TRBJ2-3; D ambiguous. The CDR3 extends over 11 amino acids. V lost 6 bases and J 4 bases, leaving 8 bases between the germline ends. Germline lookup yields CDR1 SQVTM and CDR2 ANQGSEA. The CDR3 loop reads CSVRHADTQYF. The CDR3, as DNA: TGCAGCGTCCGACACGCAGATACGCAGTATTTT.

V and J are TRBV19 and TRBJ1-5; D is possibly TRBD1 (5 bases). The CDR3 loop spans 14 amino acids. Germline V gene sequence: CDR1 LNHDA, CDR2 SQIVND (reference sequence). V dropped 6 bases and J dropped 0 bases, with 9 bases sitting between them. This CDR3 is CASSDSYSNQPQHF. The CDR3 bases are TGTGCCAGTAGCGACAGTTATAGCAATCAGCCCCAGCATTTT.

This clone was recorded only once. The CDR3 region is CASSELVSDTQYF. The CDR3 DNA follows: TGTGCCAGCAGTGAATTAGTTTCCGATACGCAGTATTTT. This rearrangement joins TRBV25-1 to TRBJ2-3; no clear D. Germline lookup yields CDR1 MGHDK and CDR2 SYGVNS. The CDR3 is 13 residues long. V lost 1 base, J lost 6 bases, and 8 bases lay in between.

Worth noting for this clone: Sequence at one end of the junction differs from germline and may be a read error. The V and J genes are TRBV9 and TRBJ2-1; 7 bases are a match to TRBD2. Germline loops: CDR1 SGDLS, CDR2 YYNGEE. The CDR3 totals 14 residues. The CDR3 coding sequence is TGTGCCAGCAGCCCTCAGGGAGGGTACAGTGAGCAGTTCTTC. This codes for CASSPQGGYSEQFF. Filled out from reference TRBV9 and TRBJ2-1, the complete variable domain reads DSGVTQTPKHLITATGQRVTLRCSPRSGDLSVYWYQQSLDQGLQFLIQYYNGEERAKGNILERFSAQQFPDLHSELNLSSLELGDSALYFCASSPQGGYSEQFFGPGTRLTVL.

The chain links TRBV6-1 to TRBJ1-2; 7 nucleotides agree with TRBD1. This CDR3 region has 12 residues. Germline V lookup: CDR1 MNHNS, CDR2 SASEGT. J was trimmed by 8 bases and V by 10 bases; bases with no gene match: 10. The DNA of the CDR3 is TGTGCCACCTCAAAGGGGGCGCAAGGCTACACCTTC. Protein product: CATSKGAQGYTF.

The V and J genes are TRBV7-9 and TRBJ2-1; no clear D. V was trimmed by 5 bases and J by 8 bases, leaving 10 bases between them. From germline, CDR1 is SEHNR and CDR2 FQNEAQ (reference sequence). The CDR3 totals 12 residues. The CDR3 DNA reads as TGTGCCAGCAGCCTCCGGTCGGATGAGCAGTTCTTC. This translates into CASSLRSDEQFF.

V is TRBV7-2 and J is TRBJ2-7, with 7 positions matching TRBD1. The CDR3 loop spans 13 amino acids. V gave up 1 base and J gave up 6 bases; unmatched junction bases: 3. CDR1 and CDR2 from the germline V gene are SGHTA and FQGNSA. The CDR3 loop is CASSLGQGPEQYF. The CDR3 DNA reads TGTGCCAGCAGCTTAGGACAGGGCCCCGAGCAGTACTTC.

The chain employs TRBV5-1 and TRBJ2-7, with 10 positions matching TRBD2. This CDR3 spans 16 amino acids. In germline, CDR1 is SGHRS, CDR2 YFSETQ. J was trimmed by 5 bases and V by 0 bases; bases with no gene match: 8. CDR3 amino acids: CASSLDLVAGGHEQYF. The CDR3 nucleotides are TGCGCCAGCAGCTTGGACCTGGTAGCGGGGGGCCACGAGCAGTACTTC. The variable domain in full, completed from reference TRBV5-1 and TRBJ2-7, reads KAGVTQTPRYLIKTRGQQVTLSCSPISGHRSVSWYQQTPGQGLQFLFEYFSETQRNKGNFPGRFSGRQFSNSRSEMNVSTLELGDSALYLCASSLDLVAGGHEQYFGPGTRLTVT.

CDR3 sequence: CASSSLAGDTQYF. CDR3 coding DNA: TGTGCCAGCAGCTCACTAGCAGGGGATACGCAGTATTTT. The chain is built from TRBV5-4 and TRBJ2-3; the D gene is possibly TRBD2 (6 bases). The CDR3 sequence is 13 residues long. Germline lookup yields CDR1 SGHNT and CDR2 YYREEE (reference sequence). Trimming took 3 bases from V and 6 from J, leaving 11 bases between them.

The chain employs TRBV5-4 and TRBJ2-3; TRBD1 matches 7 bases. Losses at the gene ends were 4 bases for V and 9 bases for J; bases not matched to a gene: 2. Per germline, CDR1 SGHNT and CDR2 YYREEE (reference sequence). This CDR3 has 11 residues. In DNA form, the CDR3 reads TGTGCCAGCAGCCCGGGACAGACGCAGTATTTT. Translation gives CASSPGQTQYF.

The chain links TRBV10-3 to TRBJ2-1, with 8 bases identical to TRBD1. The CDR3 spans 12 residues. Germline V gene lookup returns CDR1 ENHRY and CDR2 SYGVKD. V lost 10 bases, J lost 7 bases, and 6 bases stayed unmatched. CDR3 amino acids: CATTYRGNEQFF. The CDR3 DNA sequence: TGTGCCACAACGTACAGGGGGAATGAGCAGTTCTTC.

The rearrangement links TRBV7-2 to TRBJ2-7; tentatively, D is TRBD2 (6 bases). Germline CDR1 and CDR2: SGHTA and FQGNSA. The V and J ends lost 5 bases and 2 bases respectively, with 7 bases between them. The CDR3 is 12 amino acids. DNA for the CDR3: TGTGCCAGCAGCCGCGGGACCTACGAGCAGTACTTC. It encodes CASSRGTYEQYF.

This chain joins TRBV7-2 and TRBJ2-3; 11 bases align to TRBD1. With 5 bases clipped from V and 1 base from J, the junction kept 11 bases outside the gene matches. CDR3 length: 18 residues. Germline loops: CDR1 SGHTA, CDR2 FQGNSA. The CDR3 loop is CASSPTGQGAQGTDTQYF. The CDR3 DNA is TGTGCCAGCAGCCCTACCGGACAGGGGGCGCAGGGCACAGATACGCAGTATTTT.

This clone was found a few times. This chain uses TRBV19 with TRBJ1-5, with 7 bases that match TRBD1. The germline CDR1 and CDR2 sequences are LNHDA and SQIVND (reference sequence). This CDR3 region has 14 residues. Unmatched junction bases numbered 3, after V lost 5 bases and J lost 2 bases. The CDR3 protein is CASSDGTGNQPQHF. The CDR3 region has the DNA TGTGCCAGTAGTGACGGGACAGGCAATCAGCCCCAGCATTTT.

The chain is built from TRBV10-3 and TRBJ2-7; 12 positions agree with TRBD2. The CDR3 has 17 amino acids. Per the germline V gene, CDR1 is ENHRY and CDR2 is SYGVKD. Trimming took 7 bases from V and 6 from J; bases not matched to a gene: 16. DNA of the CDR3: TGTGCCATCAAGCAAGCCGAGACTAGCGGGAGCTCTAGCGAGCAGTACTTC. It encodes CAIKQAETSGSSSEQYF.